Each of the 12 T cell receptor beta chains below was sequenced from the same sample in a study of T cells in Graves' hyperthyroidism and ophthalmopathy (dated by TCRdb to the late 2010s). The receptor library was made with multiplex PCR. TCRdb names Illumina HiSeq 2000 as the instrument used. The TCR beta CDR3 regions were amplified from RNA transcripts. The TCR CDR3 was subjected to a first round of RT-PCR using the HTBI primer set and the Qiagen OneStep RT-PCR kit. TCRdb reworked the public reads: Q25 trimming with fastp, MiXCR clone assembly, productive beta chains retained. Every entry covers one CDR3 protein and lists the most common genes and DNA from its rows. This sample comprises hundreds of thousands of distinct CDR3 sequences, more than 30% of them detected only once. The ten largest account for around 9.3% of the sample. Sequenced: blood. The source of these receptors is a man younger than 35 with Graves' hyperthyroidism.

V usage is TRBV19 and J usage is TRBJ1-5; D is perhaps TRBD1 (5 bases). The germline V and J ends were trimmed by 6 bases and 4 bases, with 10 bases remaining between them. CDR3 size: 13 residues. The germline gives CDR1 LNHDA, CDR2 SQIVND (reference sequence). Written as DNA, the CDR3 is TGTGCCAGTAGGGTTTCAGGGAATCAGCCCCAGCATTTT. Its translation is CASRVSGNQPQHF.

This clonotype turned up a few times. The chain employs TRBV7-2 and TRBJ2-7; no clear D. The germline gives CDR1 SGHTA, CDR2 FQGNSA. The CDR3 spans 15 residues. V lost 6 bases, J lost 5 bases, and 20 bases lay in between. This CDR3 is CASRLTPSDIDEQYF. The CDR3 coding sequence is TGTGCCAGCAGGCTAACTCCCTCTGATATTGACGAGCAGTACTTC.

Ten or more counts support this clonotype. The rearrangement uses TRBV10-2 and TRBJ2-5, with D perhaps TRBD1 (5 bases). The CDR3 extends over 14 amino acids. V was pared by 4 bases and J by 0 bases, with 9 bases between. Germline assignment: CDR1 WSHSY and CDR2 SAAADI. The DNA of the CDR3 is TGCGCCAGCAGTGGGGGCTCCTACCAAGAGACCCAGTACTTC. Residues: CASSGGSYQETQYF.

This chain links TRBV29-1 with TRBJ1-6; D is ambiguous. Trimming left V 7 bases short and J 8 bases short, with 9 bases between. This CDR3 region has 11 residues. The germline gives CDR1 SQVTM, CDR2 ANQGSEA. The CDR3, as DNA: TGCAGCGACAGACACGATTCACCCCTCCACTTT. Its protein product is CSDRHDSPLHF. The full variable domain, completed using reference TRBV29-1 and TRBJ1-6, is SAVISQKPSRDICQRGTSLTIQCQVDSQVTMMFWYRQQPGQSLTLIATANQGSEATYESGFVIDKFPISRPNLTFSTLTVSNMSPEDSSIYLCSDRHDSPLHFGNGTRLTVT.

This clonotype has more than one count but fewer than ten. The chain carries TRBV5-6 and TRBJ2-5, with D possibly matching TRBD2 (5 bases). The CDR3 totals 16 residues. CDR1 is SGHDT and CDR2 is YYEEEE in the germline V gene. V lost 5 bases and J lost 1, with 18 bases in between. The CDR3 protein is CASSLQHGLIQETQYF. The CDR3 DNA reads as TGTGCCAGCAGTCTCCAACACGGACTTATCCAAGAGACCCAGTACTTC. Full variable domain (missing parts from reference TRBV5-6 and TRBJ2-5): DAGVTQSPTHLIKTRGQQVTLRCSPKSGHDTVSWYQQALGQGPQFIFQYYEEEERQRGNFPDRFSGHQFPNYSSELNVNALLLGDSALYLCASSLQHGLIQETQYFGPGTRLLVL.

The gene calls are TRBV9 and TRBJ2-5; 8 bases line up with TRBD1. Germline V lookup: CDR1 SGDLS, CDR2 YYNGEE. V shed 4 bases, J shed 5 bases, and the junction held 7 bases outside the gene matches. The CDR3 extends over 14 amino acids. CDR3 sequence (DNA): TGTGCCAGCAGCCACCAGGGGGCTCACGAGACCCAGTACTTC. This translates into CASSHQGAHETQYF.

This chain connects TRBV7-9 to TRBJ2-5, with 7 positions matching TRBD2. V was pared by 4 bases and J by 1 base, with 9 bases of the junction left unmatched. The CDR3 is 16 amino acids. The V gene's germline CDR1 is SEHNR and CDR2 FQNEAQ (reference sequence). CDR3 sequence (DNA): TGTGCCAGCAGCTCGTCCCAACTAGCGTTCCAAGAGACCCAGTACTTC. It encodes CASSSSQLAFQETQYF.

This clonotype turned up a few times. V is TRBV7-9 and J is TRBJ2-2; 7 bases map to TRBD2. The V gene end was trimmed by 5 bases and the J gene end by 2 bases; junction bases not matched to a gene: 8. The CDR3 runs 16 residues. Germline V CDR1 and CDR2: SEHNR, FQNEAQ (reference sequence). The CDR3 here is CASSGWTSPNTGELFF. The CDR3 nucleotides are TGTGCCAGCAGCGGGTGGACTAGTCCCAACACCGGGGAGCTGTTTTTT.

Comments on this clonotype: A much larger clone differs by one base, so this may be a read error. The CDR3 protein is CASSGRGQGSRAFF. The CDR3 DNA reads TGTGCCAGCAGTGGAAGGGGACAGGGTTCTCGTGCTTTCTTT. This chain links TRBV2 with TRBJ1-1; 9 nucleotides line up with TRBD1. Trimming cost V 4 bases and J 11 bases; bases outside gene matches: 11. From germline, CDR1 is SNHLY and CDR2 FYNNEI. This CDR3 is built from 14 residues.

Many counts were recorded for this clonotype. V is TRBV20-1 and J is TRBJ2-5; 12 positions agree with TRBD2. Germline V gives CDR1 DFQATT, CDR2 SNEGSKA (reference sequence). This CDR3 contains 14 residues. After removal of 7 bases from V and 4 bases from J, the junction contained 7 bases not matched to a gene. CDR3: CSGGLAGKGETQYF. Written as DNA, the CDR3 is TGCAGTGGCGGACTAGCGGGAAAGGGAGAGACCCAGTACTTC.

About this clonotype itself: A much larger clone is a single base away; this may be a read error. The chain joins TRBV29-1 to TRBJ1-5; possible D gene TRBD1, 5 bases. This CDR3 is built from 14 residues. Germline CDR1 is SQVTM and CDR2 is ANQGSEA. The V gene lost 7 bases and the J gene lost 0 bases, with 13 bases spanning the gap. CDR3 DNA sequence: TGCAGCGCCTCGGCAGGGAATAGCAATCAGCCCCAGCATTTT. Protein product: CSASAGNSNQPQHF.

The DNA of the CDR3 is TGTGCCAGCAGCTCTGGACAGGGACAGACCTACGAGCAGTACTTC. This codes for CASSSGQGQTYEQYF. The rearrangement uses TRBV7-9 and TRBJ2-7, with TRBD1 matching over 8 bases. Looked up from germline, CDR1 is SEHNR and CDR2 is FQNEAQ (reference sequence). This CDR3 has 15 residues. After removal of 4 bases from V and 2 bases from J, the junction contained 7 bases not matched to a gene.